The 22 T cell receptor beta chains listed next were all sequenced from one sample in a study of blood T cell repertoires in COVID-19. Measured with immunoSEQ multiplex PCR; TCRdb has only the in-frame clones, and not every one. The data hold under 250,000 clones, with 92% observed a single time. Specimen: peripheral blood. The receptor set was obtained from a man under 40 with acute or convalescent COVID-19.

The chain links TRBV5-1 to TRBJ1-1; perhaps TRBD1 as D (5 bases). Germline V gene sequence: CDR1 SGHRS, CDR2 YFSETQ. V was shortened by 0 bases and J by 4 bases, with 7 bases between the two germline ends. This CDR3 contains 13 residues. CDR3 bases: TGCGCCAGCAGCTTGGCAGGGCCCACTGAAGCTTTCTTT. Amino acid sequence: CASSLAGPTEAFF.

The rearrangement links TRBV5-1 to TRBJ2-1; TRBD2 might be the D (7 bases). Trimming cost V 3 bases and J 2 bases, with 18 bases left between them. Germline CDR1 and CDR2: SGHRS and YFSETQ. The CDR3 spans 17 residues. The CDR3 DNA reads TGCGCCAGCAGCTGGACCAGGGGAGGGCGGACCTACAATGAGCAGTTCTTC. Translating gives CASSWTRGGRTYNEQFF.

The rearrangement joins TRBV6-8 to TRBJ1-5, with TRBD1 identical over 10 bases. The CDR3 has 15 residues. Germline V lookup: CDR1 MNHGY, CDR2 SAAAGT. The junction had 7 bases not matched to a gene; V was cut back by 5 bases and J by 6 bases. CDR3 in amino acids: CASSGGTGVVQPQHF. CDR3 sequence (DNA): TGTGCCAGCAGTGGGGGGACAGGGGTTGTTCAGCCCCAGCATTTT.

The chain is built from TRBV29-1 and TRBJ2-1, with no clear D. This CDR3 has 13 amino acids. Trimming took 4 bases from V and 7 from J, leaving 14 bases between them. Germline CDR1 is SQVTM and CDR2 is ANQGSEA. DNA of the CDR3: TGCAGCGTTGGAAGGTCACAGAAGAATGAGCAGTTCTTC. Protein sequence: CSVGRSQKNEQFF.

V and J are TRBV7-9 and TRBJ1-4; tentatively, D is TRBD1 (5 bases). Germline V gene sequence: CDR1 SEHNR, CDR2 FQNEAQ (reference sequence). The CDR3 has 12 residues. The germline V and J ends were trimmed by 4 bases and 8 bases, with 8 bases remaining between them. The CDR3 sequence is CASSSRGEKLFF. CDR3 nucleotides: TGTGCCAGCAGCTCACGGGGGGAAAAACTGTTTTTT. The full variable domain, completed using reference TRBV7-9 and TRBJ1-4, is DTGVSQNPRHKITKRGQNVTFRCDPISEHNRLYWYRQTLGQGPEFLTYFQNEAQLEKSRLLSDRFSAERPKGSFSTLEIQRTEQGDSAMYLCASSSRGEKLFFGSGTQLSVL.

V gene TRBV6-2 or TRBV6-3 combines with J gene TRBJ1-1, with D maybe TRBD1 (5 bases). Germline CDR1 MNHEY, CDR2 SVGEGT. Trimming took off 4 bases at V and 0 bases at J, with 12 bases between the two ends. The CDR3 contains 15 residues. The CDR3 region is CASSWGGVMNTEAFF. In DNA form, the CDR3 reads TGTGCCAGCAGTTGGGGGGGGGTCATGAACACTGAAGCTTTCTTT.

J is TRBJ1-1 and V is TRBV7-3, with D perhaps matching TRBD1 (6 bases). Germline values: CDR1 SGHTA, CDR2 FQGTGA. CDR3 length: 14 residues. The V and J ends lost 0 bases and 1 base respectively, with 6 bases between them. The CDR3 is CASSLTRGNTEAFF. The CDR3 DNA follows: TGTGCCAGCAGCTTAACCAGGGGGAACACTGAAGCTTTCTTT.

In this sample, this clone turned up once. Here the CDR3 DNA reads TGTGCCAGCAGTTTACAAGCTTATGGCTACACCTTC. Translation gives CASSLQAYGYTF. The chain couples TRBV28 to TRBJ1-2; D gene ambiguous. V was pared by 2 bases and J by 5 bases, with 6 bases between. The CDR3 runs to 12 residues. Germline loops: CDR1 MDHEN, CDR2 SYDVKM.

The rearrangement joins TRBV24-1 to TRBJ2-1, with D possibly TRBD1 on 5 matching bases. The CDR3 consists of 13 residues. Trimming took off 4 bases at V and 3 bases at J, with 6 bases between the two ends. Germline V gene lookup returns CDR1 KGHDR and CDR2 SFDVKD. Here the CDR3 DNA reads TGTGCCACCAGTGACCAGGGCTACAATGAGCAGTTCTTC. This codes for CATSDQGYNEQFF.

CDR3 residues: CASSLSRGKGETQYF. The CDR3 region has the DNA TGTGCCAGCAGCTTATCCAGGGGGAAGGGAGAGACCCAGTACTTC. The chain combines TRBV7-3 with TRBJ2-5; 7 bases are a match to TRBD1. This CDR3 region has 15 residues. Per the germline V gene, CDR1 is SGHTA and CDR2 is FQGTGA. V gave up 2 bases and J gave up 4 bases; unmatched junction bases: 7.

The chain is built from TRBV11-2 and TRBJ2-1, with 10 bases aligning to TRBD1. The V and J ends lost 1 base and 2 bases, in that order; junction bases with no gene match: 11. This CDR3 is 19 amino acids long. Germline values: CDR1 SGHAT, CDR2 FQNNGV. For the CDR3, the DNA is TGTGCCAGCAGCTTAGCCGGGACAGGGGCCTCCTCGGCCTACAATGAGCAGTTCTTC. Translation: CASSLAGTGASSAYNEQFF. Full variable domain (rest looked up from reference TRBV11-2 and TRBJ2-1): EAGVAQSPRYKIIEKRQSVAFWCNPISGHATLYWYQQILGQGPKLLIQFQNNGVVDDSQLPKDRFSAERLKGVDSTLKIQPAKLEDSAVYLCASSLAGTGASSAYNEQFFGPGTRLTVL.

The V gene is TRBV7-9, the J gene TRBJ1-2; no firm D call. The V gene's germline CDR1 is SEHNR and CDR2 FQNEAQ (reference sequence). This CDR3 region has 13 residues. The V end lost 1 base, the J end lost 8 bases, and 11 bases lay between the germline ends. The CDR3 protein is CASSLVGGWGYTF. DNA for the CDR3: TGTGCCAGCAGCTTAGTGGGAGGTTGGGGCTACACCTTC.

The chain uses TRBV28 and TRBJ1-5; D unclear. This CDR3 has 12 amino acids. V gave up 3 bases and J gave up 8 bases, with 8 bases separating them. Germline CDR1 and CDR2: MDHEN and SYDVKM. CDR3 sequence (DNA): TGTGCCAGCAGTTTGAGGGCAGAGCCCCAGCATTTT. Amino acids: CASSLRAEPQHF.

J is TRBJ2-1 and V is TRBV14; 7 bases are shared with TRBD2. Germline CDR1 reads SGHDN; CDR2 reads FVKESK. The CDR3 extends over 14 amino acids. With V trimmed by 4 bases and J by 8 bases, 8 bases remained unmatched. The CDR3 DNA reads as TGTGCCAGCAGCCGAGGACTAGGGTTATATGAGCAGTTCTTC. As protein: CASSRGLGLYEQFF.

This chain uses TRBV5-5 with TRBJ2-6; 7 nucleotides match TRBD1. The CDR3 runs to 19 residues. With 0 bases clipped from V and 2 bases from J, the junction kept 11 bases outside the gene matches. Germline V gene sequence: CDR1 SGHKS, CDR2 YYEKEE (reference sequence). In nucleotides, the CDR3 is TGTGCCAGCAGCTTGGATCCGACAGGGTGGATAGCTGGGGCCAACGTCCTGACTTTC. Protein: CASSLDPTGWIAGANVLTF.

V is TRBV2 and J is TRBJ1-1; 9 bases match TRBD1. This CDR3 is 20 amino acids long. CDR1 and CDR2 from the germline V gene are SNHLY and FYNNEI. V lost 1 base, J lost 4 bases, and 19 bases stayed unmatched. DNA for the CDR3: TGTGCCAGCAGTGAAGAGGTAAATGGACAGGGGATCGTCCGGCGCACTGAAGCTTTCTTT. It codes for CASSEEVNGQGIVRRTEAFF. The full variable domain, its missing parts supplied by reference TRBV2 and TRBJ1-1, is EPEVTQTPSHQVTQMGQEVILRCVPISNHLYFYWYRQILGQKVEFLVSFYNNEISEKSEIFDDQFSVERPDGSNFTLKIRSTKLEDSAMYFCASSEEVNGQGIVRRTEAFFGQGTRLTVV.

This chain connects TRBV15 to TRBJ1-5; the match to TRBD1 covers 8 bases. CDR1 is LNHNV, CDR2 YYDKDF, per germline (reference sequence). The CDR3 spans 15 residues. V shed 5 bases and J 4 bases; nucleotides not matched to a gene: 7. The CDR3 loop is CATSPSRDRNQPQHF. The CDR3 coding sequence is TGTGCCACCAGCCCGTCTAGGGACAGGAATCAGCCCCAGCATTTT.

This chain joins TRBV27 and TRBJ2-7; the D gene is possibly TRBD1 (5 bases). Germline CDR1 and CDR2: MNHEY and SMNVEV (reference sequence). Trimming shortened V by 0 bases and J by 2 bases, and 11 bases separated the two germline ends. The CDR3 has 15 residues. The CDR3: CASSLSGDSPYEQYF. CDR3 DNA sequence: TGTGCCAGCAGTTTATCGGGCGACAGCCCCTACGAGCAGTACTTC.

The chain links TRBV29-1 to TRBJ2-5; 8 bases fit TRBD1. The CDR3 covers 13 residues. Trimming at V came to 7 bases and at J to 5 bases, leaving 9 bases not matched to a gene. Germline V gives CDR1 SQVTM, CDR2 ANQGSEA. CDR3 DNA sequence: TGCAGCGCTAAGGACAGGGTAGGGGAGACCCAGTACTTC. Its translation is CSAKDRVGETQYF.

The rearrangement links TRBV30 to TRBJ1-6, with 7 positions matching TRBD1. Per the germline V gene, CDR1 is GTSNPN and CDR2 is SVGIG (reference sequence). V shed 6 bases, J shed 7 bases, and the junction held 6 bases outside the gene matches. This CDR3 spans 13 amino acids. DNA for the CDR3: TGTGCCTGTACCGGGACAGTAAATTCACCCCTCCACTTT. Encoded protein: CACTGTVNSPLHF.

This clone was detected only a few times. The chain couples TRBV5-4 to TRBJ2-5; D is unclear. V was pared by 3 bases and J by 3 bases, with 3 bases between. The length of the CDR3 is 11 residues. In germline, CDR1 is SGHNT, CDR2 YYREEE (reference sequence). The CDR3 region is CASSYKETQYF. CDR3 nucleotides: TGTGCCAGCAGCTATAAAGAGACCCAGTACTTC.

CDR3 amino acids: CAISRLAGQETQYF. For the CDR3, the DNA is TGTGCCATCAGTAGACTAGCGGGACAAGAGACCCAGTACTTC. This chain links TRBV10-3 with TRBJ2-5, with 11 bases lining up with TRBD2. Trimming at V came to 5 bases and at J to 2 bases, leaving 1 base not matched to a gene. CDR3 length: 14 residues. CDR1 is ENHRY, CDR2 SYGVKD, per germline.